Given below is one TCR beta chain in context. Its specificity is unknown. Produced via immunoSEQ multiplex PCR; TCRdb's table is partial and in-frame only. The repertoire holds around 100,000 clones, with roughly nine tenths as singletons. The data derive from a study of T cell responses to AZD1222 COVID-19 vaccine. Study results and limitations: There were repertoire samples only from the period after the peak T cell response. Seropositive status at baseline applied to only a handful of AZD1222 recipients. Most donors were white British, females outnumbered males, and clonal diversity was possibly underestimated.

This receptor was identified in an adult in good health. This sample comprised peripheral blood, obtained on day 0 of AZD1222 vaccination.

This CDR3 is CASSPTPGNTEAFF. The CDR3 nucleotides are TGCGCCAGCAGCCCCACGCCGGGAAACACTGAAGCTTTCTTT. The rearrangement uses TRBV5-1 and TRBJ1-1, with unresolved D. Germline V CDR1 and CDR2: SGHRS, YFSETQ. V lost 4 bases and J lost 2, with 12 bases in between. The CDR3 runs to 14 residues.